This TCR beta chain appears in the sequencing data of a study of T cell changes during pregnancy in multiple sclerosis. The V and J ends lost 5 bases and 7 bases, in that order; junction bases with no gene match: 12. The germline gives CDR1 LNHDA, CDR2 SQIVND (reference sequence). This CDR3 has 15 amino acids. The data were produced by immunoSEQ multiplex PCR, yet TCRdb's version contains in-frame clones alone and is incomplete. Of tens of thousands of clones in the sample, 92% were seen once. This specimen consisted of peripheral blood, obtained before pregnancy. This TCR derives from a female donor with multiple sclerosis, enrolled in a pregnancy study. This chain joins TRBV19 and TRBJ2-7, with 9 bases identical to TRBD2. CDR3 sequence (DNA): TGTGCCAGTAGTCCCTCGCTAGCGGGGCTTGGGGAGCAGTACTTC. It encodes CASSPSLAGLGEQYF.